This T cell receptor (beta chain) stems from a study of chemoradiotherapy in HPV16-positive cancers. The CDR3 sequence is 16 residues long. Trimming took off 1 base at V and 7 bases at J, with 16 bases between the two ends. CDR1 is SGHDN and CDR2 is FVKESK in the germline V gene. The repertoire was sequenced with immunoSEQ multiplex PCR; TCRdb's copy has only in-frame clones and lacks some. This sample has 15,000 or so clones, with nearly 70% found just once. Repertoires were sampled repeatedly during chemoradiotherapy. Of note for this clone: Its antigen is currently unknown.

Study-wide results and limits: Candidate HPV-specific clones and E7-related TCR motifs grew in tumor during treatment.

This clonotype was sampled from a human donor with HPV-associated anogenital cancer. J is TRBJ2-2 and V is TRBV14; the D gene is possibly TRBD1 (6 bases). The specimen was collected from a patient who underwent chemoradiotherapy. The CDR3: CASSQVSRGKGGELFF. The CDR3 coding sequence is TGTGCCAGCAGCCAAGTTAGCAGGGGAAAAGGCGGGGAGCTGTTTTTT.